The 20 T cell receptor beta chains in this list originate from one sample, sequenced in a study of PD-1 blockade in classical Hodgkin lymphoma. The time point here: cycle 4 day 1 (C4D1), after more than five weeks of nivolumab. Relapse after autologous stem cell transplantation occurred in every patient, and brentuximab vedotin exposure varied. It was by magnetic negative selection that CD8+ T cells were isolated from thawed PBMCs. Profiled with immunoSEQ multiplex PCR; TCRdb holds only in-frame clones, not every one. The sample records approximately 16,000 clones, about nine tenths being singletons. This sample comprised CD8+ T cells from blood, obtained before the fourth cycle of nivolumab. These receptors were obtained from a human donor with classical Hodgkin lymphoma.

This sequence joins TRBV19 and TRBJ2-7; D not certain. CDR1 and CDR2 (germline): LNHDA, SQIVND (reference sequence). V was shortened by 1 base and J by 6 bases, with 7 bases between the two germline ends. The CDR3 extends over 12 amino acids. The CDR3 loop reads CASSIAGSEQYF. The CDR3 DNA sequence: TGTGCCAGTAGTATAGCCGGTAGCGAGCAGTACTTC. Based on the CDR3 plus reference TRBV19 and TRBJ2-7, the full variable domain is DGGITQSPKYLFRKEGQNVTLSCEQNLNHDAMYWYRQDPGQGLRLIYYSQIVNDFQKGDIAEGYSVSREKKESFPLTVTSAQKNPTAFYLCASSIAGSEQYFGPGTRLTVT.

The rearrangement joins TRBV5-8 to TRBJ1-4; 10 bases fit TRBD1. V gave up 3 bases and J gave up 4 bases; unmatched junction bases: 9. The germline CDR1 and CDR2 sequences are SGHTS and YDEGEE. The CDR3 spans 17 residues. The chain's CDR3 is CASSSRDRGSGNEKLFF. DNA for the CDR3: TGTGCCAGCAGCTCGAGGGACAGGGGTTCGGGTAATGAAAAACTGTTTTTT.

This chain connects TRBV2 to TRBJ2-1; D is undetermined. Germline values: CDR1 SNHLY, CDR2 FYNNEI. V was clipped by 6 bases and J by 5 bases, with 17 bases between them. This CDR3 has 15 residues. The CDR3 DNA reads as TGTGCCAGCAGGCGACAAGCGCGGTCGAACAATGAGCAGTTCTTC. Translated, it gives CASRRQARSNNEQFF.

This clone has just one count. This chain joins TRBV2 and TRBJ2-7; 7 bases agree with TRBD1. J was trimmed by 3 bases and V by 1 base; bases with no gene match: 3. Germline lookup yields CDR1 SNHLY and CDR2 FYNNEI. The CDR3 has 14 residues. CDR3 in amino acids: CASSEVGQVYEQYF. In nucleotides, the CDR3 is TGTGCCAGCAGTGAAGTCGGACAGGTCTACGAGCAGTACTTC.

J is TRBJ1-6 and V is TRBV4-1, with a possible D match to TRBD1 (5 bases). The ends were cut back, 0 bases at V and 6 bases at J, with 12 bases in the middle. This CDR3 contains 16 residues. Germline CDR1 reads MGHRA; CDR2 reads YSYEKL. Here the CDR3 DNA reads TGCGCCAGCAGCCAAGAGGGACTTGGGGGTAATTCACCCCTCCACTTT. Protein product: CASSQEGLGGNSPLHF.

The rearrangement links TRBV11-2 to TRBJ2-3; the match to TRBD1 covers 9 bases. This CDR3 region has 16 residues. The ends lost 1 base at V and 0 bases at J; junction bases unmatched: 2. Germline assignment: CDR1 SGHAT and CDR2 FQNNGV. The CDR3 sequence is CASSLAGQGSTDTQYF. The CDR3 coding sequence is TGTGCCAGCAGCTTAGCCGGACAGGGGAGCACAGATACGCAGTATTTT.

This chain joins TRBV27 and TRBJ2-7; tentative D call: TRBD1 (5 bases). This CDR3 is 11 amino acids long. CDR1 is MNHEY, CDR2 SMNVEV, per germline (reference sequence). V was pared by 4 bases and J by 5 bases, with 6 bases between. The CDR3 DNA sequence: TGTGCCAGCAGTTCCAGGGACGAGCAGTACTTC. It encodes CASSSRDEQYF.

The chain employs TRBV27 and TRBJ2-7; D possibly corresponds to TRBD1 (5 bases). The germline gives CDR1 MNHEY, CDR2 SMNVEV (reference sequence). Between the trimmed V and J ends, which lost 2 bases and 2 bases, there was a span of 7 bases. The CDR3 spans 13 residues. The CDR3 is CASSLDRAYEQYF. CDR3 nucleotides: TGTGCCAGCAGTTTAGACAGAGCCTACGAGCAGTACTTC.

The CDR3 sequence: CSVEREATDTQYF. In DNA form, the CDR3 reads TGCAGCGTTGAACGGGAGGCAACAGATACGCAGTATTTT. This chain joins TRBV29-1 and TRBJ2-3, with TRBD2 identical over 7 bases. Germline lookup yields CDR1 SQVTM and CDR2 ANQGSEA. This CDR3 is built from 13 residues. V shed 2 bases, J shed 3 bases, and the junction held 2 bases outside the gene matches.

The chain couples TRBV6-5 to TRBJ1-5; D gene ambiguous. Germline V gene sequence: CDR1 MNHEY, CDR2 SVGAGI. The CDR3 is 14 amino acids. Trimming shortened V by 0 bases and J by 5 bases, and 8 bases separated the two germline ends. The CDR3 DNA follows: TGTGCCAGCAGTTACTCCCAGGTGTATCAGCCCCAGCATTTT. It codes for CASSYSQVYQPQHF.

This chain joins TRBV30 and TRBJ1-4; no definite D call. The germline gives CDR1 GTSNPN, CDR2 SVGIG (reference sequence). The length of the CDR3 is 12 residues. Deletions cut 0 bases from V and 6 bases from J, with 5 bases between. Here the CDR3 DNA reads TGTGCCTGGAGTGTACTAGATGAAAAACTGTTTTTT. Amino acid sequence: CAWSVLDEKLFF.

The V call is TRBV15, the J call TRBJ2-6; 8 nucleotides line up with TRBD1. The germline V gene encodes CDR1 LNHNV and CDR2 YYDKDF (reference sequence). CDR3 size: 17 residues. The V segment lost 6 bases and the J segment 1 base; nucleotides outside the gene matches: 8. CDR3 sequence (DNA): TGTGCCACCAGTTTCGACAGGGGAATATCTGGGGCCAACGTCCTGACTTTC. This codes for CATSFDRGISGANVLTF.

This chain uses TRBV29-1 with TRBJ2-7, with D possibly matching TRBD2 (7 bases). CDR3 length: 11 amino acids. The germline V gene encodes CDR1 SQVTM and CDR2 ANQGSEA. V was clipped by 4 bases and J by 9 bases, with 13 bases between them. The CDR3 bases are TGCAGCGTTGTCGGGGGGCGCGGGCAGTACTTC. Protein product: CSVVGGRGQYF.

The chain uses TRBV23-1 and TRBJ2-7; perhaps TRBD1 as D (6 bases). TRBV23-1 is recorded as an ORF, its role being uncertain. CDR3 size: 15 residues. The germline V and J ends were trimmed by 7 bases and 4 bases, with 20 bases remaining between them. DNA for the CDR3: TGCGCCAGCAACCAGGGACACTCCGGTGGGTACGAGCAGTACTTC. This encodes CASNQGHSGGYEQYF.

The chain links TRBV7-6 to TRBJ1-1; 7 bases map to TRBD1. Germline values: CDR1 SGHVS, CDR2 FNYEAQ. This CDR3 is 13 amino acids long. J gave up 4 bases and V 5 bases, and 4 bases lay outside the gene matches. CDR3 in amino acids: CASSAGTVTEAFF. CDR3 in DNA: TGTGCCAGCAGCGCCGGGACAGTCACTGAAGCTTTCTTT.

V is TRBV11-2 and J is TRBJ2-1; 8 bases fit TRBD2. The CDR3 contains 15 residues. V was pared by 8 bases and J by 8 bases, with 14 bases of the junction left unmatched. The germline V gene has CDR1 SGHAT and CDR2 FQNNGV. The CDR3 DNA sequence: TGTGCCAGCCTAGGGGGGCGGGAGGAATTCCATGAGCAGTTCTTC. As protein: CASLGGREEFHEQFF.

Only a few counts were recorded for this clone. This chain's CDR3 is CASSPLSGGLNEQFF. The CDR3 DNA reads as TGTGCCAGCAGCCCCCTGTCGGGAGGGCTAAATGAGCAGTTCTTC. The chain has TRBV14 and TRBJ2-1, with 8 bases lining up with TRBD2. J lost 7 bases, V lost 4 bases, and 9 bases had no gene match. Germline assignment: CDR1 SGHDN and CDR2 FVKESK. The CDR3 has 15 residues.

The CDR3 is CASSQVIGAGYETQYF. CDR3 coding DNA: TGCGCCAGCAGCCAAGTTATAGGGGCCGGGTATGAGACCCAGTACTTC. V is TRBV4-1 and J is TRBJ2-5; a weak D match, TRBD1 (5 bases). The ends were cut back, 1 base at V and 5 bases at J, with 17 bases in the middle. The CDR3 consists of 16 residues. CDR1 is MGHRA, CDR2 YSYEKL, per germline.

This clone was seen just once. The rearrangement uses TRBV19 and TRBJ1-2; the match to TRBD1 covers 10 bases. The CDR3 extends over 15 amino acids. CDR1 is LNHDA and CDR2 is SQIVND in the germline V gene (reference sequence). V shed 1 base and J 8 bases; nucleotides not matched to a gene: 7. The CDR3 loop reads CASSIASGTGVGYTF. In DNA, the CDR3 is TGTGCCAGTAGTATAGCGTCCGGGACAGGGGTCGGCTACACCTTC. The variable domain in full, with the rest retrieved from reference TRBV19 and TRBJ1-2, is DGGITQSPKYLFRKEGQNVTLSCEQNLNHDAMYWYRQDPGQGLRLIYYSQIVNDFQKGDIAEGYSVSREKKESFPLTVTSAQKNPTAFYLCASSIASGTGVGYTFGSGTRLTVV.

This chain joins TRBV25-1 and TRBJ2-1, with a possible D match to TRBD1 (8 bases). Germline V lookup: CDR1 MGHDK, CDR2 SYGVNS. The CDR3 has 17 amino acids. With 5 bases removed from V and 6 bases from J, the gap between germline ends came to 23 bases. In DNA, the CDR3 is TGTGCCAGCAGTCCTCCGCAGGGGGCGGGGAGGGGCAATGAGCAGTTCTTC. Translating it yields CASSPPQGAGRGNEQFF.